The 26 T cell receptor beta chains below all came from one sample that was sequenced in a study of cytomegalovirus exposure and HLA in healthy donors. The PCR employed 60 Vbeta primers together with 13 Jbeta primers. Only in-frame clones appear in the TCRdb table, and some are missing; sequencing was by immunoSEQ multiplex PCR. The sample consists of over 80,000 clones, 76% of them appearing once. Input material: PBMCs. The source is a man aged 40-49 years in good health and CMV-seronegative.

V usage is TRBV6-1 and J usage is TRBJ2-7, with D uncertain. Germline loops: CDR1 MNHNS, CDR2 SASEGT. Trimming pared 6 bases from V and 7 bases from J, leaving 19 bases between. This CDR3 region has 14 residues. CDR3 nucleotide sequence: TGTGCCAGCAGGCCCGTTGTGTCGGCGAGGGAGCAGTACTTC. Protein product: CASRPVVSAREQYF.

By share of the sample, this clone is medium-sized (0.01 to 0.1%). The V and J genes are TRBV6-4 and TRBJ2-2, with TRBD2 identical over 7 bases. Germline lookup yields CDR1 MRHNA and CDR2 SNTAGT. V was clipped by 2 bases and J by 3 bases; unmatched bases: 0. This CDR3 region has 14 residues. The CDR3: CASSDGGDTGELFF. CDR3 DNA sequence: TGTGCCAGCAGTGACGGGGGGGACACCGGGGAGCTGTTTTTT.

The V gene is TRBV27, the J gene TRBJ2-2, with TRBD1 matching 10 bases. The ends lost 3 bases at V and 3 bases at J; junction bases unmatched: 4. Germline assignment: CDR1 MNHEY and CDR2 SMNVEV (reference sequence). CDR3 length equals 16 residues. This chain's CDR3 is CASSFPGQGYTGELFF. DNA for the CDR3: TGTGCCAGCAGTTTTCCGGGACAGGGGTACACCGGGGAGCTGTTTTTT.

V is TRBV27 and J is TRBJ2-2; 7 bases are a match to TRBD1. The ends lost 5 bases at V and 4 bases at J; junction bases unmatched: 13. CDR1 is MNHEY and CDR2 is SMNVEV in the germline V gene (reference sequence). The CDR3 is 17 amino acids. CDR3 DNA: TGTGCCAGCAGTCCTTGGACAGGCCAGGGGTTCACCGGGGAGCTGTTTTTT. Protein: CASSPWTGQGFTGELFF.

The chain joins TRBV20-1 to TRBJ2-2, with D unresolved. The CDR3 runs 11 residues. V was cut by 3 bases and J by 7 bases, with 6 bases left in between. Germline loops: CDR1 DFQATT, CDR2 SNEGSKA (reference sequence). The CDR3 nucleotides are TGCAGTGCTAGGCGTAACGGGGAGCTGTTTTTT. It encodes CSARRNGELFF.

The rearrangement links TRBV4-3 to TRBJ2-5; 7 nucleotides line up with TRBD1. Near its end, the DNA agrees better with TRBJ2-7, so the J call may be wrong. This CDR3 spans 16 amino acids. Germline V lookup: CDR1 LGHNA, CDR2 YSLEER. CDR3 amino acids: CASSQLIGDSHYEQYF. The CDR3 DNA sequence: TGCGCCAGCAGCCAACTTATAGGGGACAGCCACTACGAGCAGTACTTC.

The chain has TRBV5-6 and TRBJ1-5; weak D call: TRBD1 (5 bases). The CDR3 totals 15 residues. Germline CDR1 and CDR2: SGHDT and YYEEEE. Trimming left V 1 base short and J 1 base short, with 9 bases between. CDR3 bases: TGTGCCAGCAGCTTGAATGGGGGGAGCAATCAGCCCCAGCATTTT. Its translation: CASSLNGGSNQPQHF.

The chain links TRBV7-2 to TRBJ1-1; 7 bases map to TRBD1. Germline V gives CDR1 SGHTA, CDR2 FQGNSA. V gave up 5 bases and J gave up 0 bases; unmatched junction bases: 6. The CDR3 length is 15 residues. In DNA, the CDR3 is TGTGCCAGCAGCCAGAGGGACAGTATGAACACTGAAGCTTTCTTT. Encoded protein: CASSQRDSMNTEAFF.

This chain uses TRBV19 with TRBJ2-2; 9 positions match TRBD1. Germline V gene lookup returns CDR1 LNHDA and CDR2 SQIVND (reference sequence). This CDR3 is 17 amino acids long. V shed 3 bases and J 2 bases; nucleotides not matched to a gene: 7. CDR3 region: CASSIPTGGDNTGELFF. The CDR3 DNA is TGTGCCAGTAGTATTCCTACAGGGGGCGATAACACCGGGGAGCTGTTTTTT.

The chain joins TRBV28 to TRBJ1-1, with unresolved D. Trimming left V 10 bases short and J 1 base short, with 7 bases between. Germline-derived CDR1 and CDR2 are MDHEN and SYDVKM. The CDR3 spans 11 residues. CDR3 residues: CAIAKNTEAFF. CDR3 sequence (DNA): TGTGCCATTGCGAAGAACACTGAAGCTTTCTTT.

This clone turned up a few times. The chain joins TRBV6-4 to TRBJ2-2, with 8 positions matching TRBD1. Per germline, CDR1 MRHNA and CDR2 SNTAGT. V lost 3 bases, J lost 2 bases, and 2 bases stayed unmatched. The CDR3 has 15 residues. The CDR3 DNA follows: TGTGCCAGCAGTGAACAGGGGGAAAACACCGGGGAGCTGTTTTTT. Translation gives CASSEQGENTGELFF.

The gene calls are TRBV6-4 and TRBJ1-2; D might be TRBD1 (5 bases). Trimming took off 1 base at V and 6 bases at J, with 9 bases between the two ends. The CDR3 totals 13 residues. Per the germline V gene, CDR1 is MRHNA and CDR2 is SNTAGT. CDR3 sequence reads: CASSDWGGHGYTF. CDR3 bases: TGTGCCAGCAGTGACTGGGGGGGACATGGCTACACCTTC.

In DNA form, the CDR3 reads TGTGCCAGTAGTCGGGAGTACTTC. It translates to CASSREYF. The V and J genes are TRBV19 and TRBJ2-5; D call uncertain. Germline V CDR1 and CDR2: LNHDA, SQIVND (reference sequence). The CDR3 is made up of 8 amino acids. Between the trimmed V and J ends, which lost 5 bases and 12 bases, there was a span of 4 bases.

V usage is TRBV2 and J usage is TRBJ1-5, with a weak D call TRBD1 (5 bases). CDR3 length: 13 residues. V was clipped by 9 bases and J by 4 bases, with 13 bases between them. From germline, CDR1 is SNHLY and CDR2 FYNNEI. The CDR3 reads CASTTGLNQPQHF. The CDR3 region has the DNA TGTGCCAGTACTACAGGATTGAATCAGCCCCAGCATTTT.

The table lists this clone with a few counts. The rearrangement uses TRBV6-6 and TRBJ1-2, with TRBD1 identical over 8 bases. Trimming cost V 5 bases and J 2 bases; bases outside gene matches: 4. The CDR3 is 14 amino acids. The germline gives CDR1 MNHNY, CDR2 SVGAGI (reference sequence). The CDR3: CASSPGQGNYGYTF. CDR3 sequence (DNA): TGTGCCAGCAGTCCAGGACAGGGCAACTATGGCTACACCTTC.

For this clone: An end of the junction differs from the germline gene, which may be a read error. The J gene is TRBJ1-1, the V gene TRBV12-5, with D maybe TRBD1 (5 bases). The V gene's germline CDR1 is LGHNT and CDR2 FRNRAP. This CDR3 is built from 12 residues. CDR3 region: CASGLGRGEAFF. DNA for the CDR3: TGTGCTAGTGGGTTGGGACGGGGTGAAGCTTTCTTT.

The CDR3 nucleotides are TGTGCTAGTCTGAGGAACACTGAAGCTTTCTTT. Its translation: CASLRNTEAFF. V and J are TRBV12-5 and TRBJ1-1; D unclear. The V gene lost 8 bases and the J gene lost 1 base, with 5 bases spanning the gap. The CDR3 extends over 11 amino acids. CDR1 is LGHNT, CDR2 FRNRAP, per germline.

This clone has more than one count but fewer than ten. This sequence joins TRBV19 and TRBJ1-3; D call uncertain. The V gene lost 3 bases and the J gene lost 4 bases, with 10 bases spanning the gap. The CDR3 runs to 14 residues. Germline values: CDR1 LNHDA, CDR2 SQIVND (reference sequence). For the CDR3, the DNA is TGTGCCAGTAGTATTTCACACCTCGGAAACACCATATATTTT. Translation gives CASSISHLGNTIYF. Full variable domain (outside the CDR3, taken from reference TRBV19 and TRBJ1-3): DGGITQSPKYLFRKEGQNVTLSCEQNLNHDAMYWYRQDPGQGLRLIYYSQIVNDFQKGDIAEGYSVSREKKESFPLTVTSAQKNPTAFYLCASSISHLGNTIYFGEGSWLTVV.

The CDR3 region has the DNA TGTGCCAGTAGTATCCGTGTTTCCTCTGGAAACACCATATATTTT. Its protein is CASSIRVSSGNTIYF. The chain links TRBV19 to TRBJ1-3; no clear D gene. Germline CDR1 is LNHDA and CDR2 is SQIVND (reference sequence). The V and J ends lost 3 bases and 0 bases respectively, with 9 bases between them. The CDR3 runs to 15 residues.

The chain has TRBV6-5 and TRBJ1-4, with 8 bases identical to TRBD1. The CDR3 runs 12 residues. Germline-derived CDR1 and CDR2 are MNHEY and SVGAGI. J gave up 8 bases and V 5 bases, and 1 base lay outside the gene matches. CDR3 sequence: CASSRDREKLFF. In DNA, the CDR3 is TGTGCCAGCAGTAGGGACAGGGAAAAACTGTTTTTT.

The rearrangement joins TRBV19 to TRBJ2-3; 7 bases fit TRBD1. Germline V lookup: CDR1 LNHDA, CDR2 SQIVND (reference sequence). The CDR3 contains 19 residues. With 7 bases clipped from V and 0 bases from J, the junction kept 19 bases outside the gene matches. CDR3 region: CASTGPMTGHYTSTDTQYF. CDR3 nucleotides: TGTGCCAGTACCGGCCCGATGACAGGGCATTACACTAGCACAGATACGCAGTATTTT.

The CDR3 sequence is CASSYYTGGTEAFF. The CDR3 bases are TGTGCCAGCAGCTACTACACAGGGGGAACTGAAGCTTTCTTT. The chain carries TRBV7-8 and TRBJ1-1; 8 nucleotides align to TRBD1. This CDR3 is 14 amino acids long. Unmatched junction bases numbered 6, after V lost 4 bases and J lost 5 bases. CDR1 and CDR2 from the germline V gene are SGHVS and FQNEAQ.

The chain carries TRBV27 and TRBJ1-2, with D tentatively TRBD1 (5 bases). Germline values: CDR1 MNHEY, CDR2 SMNVEV (reference sequence). The CDR3 is made up of 15 amino acids. V lost 0 bases and J lost 1, with 9 bases in between. The CDR3 loop reads CASSLSGLLNYGYTF. CDR3 bases: TGTGCCAGCAGTTTATCGGGACTACTTAACTATGGCTACACCTTC.

The V and J genes are TRBV15 and TRBJ1-1; tentatively, D is TRBD1 (6 bases). Looked up from germline, CDR1 is LNHNV and CDR2 is YYDKDF (reference sequence). There are 16 residues in the CDR3. Trimming removed 5 bases at V and 3 bases at J, with 19 bases between. CDR3 in amino acids: CATSLGRGTGYTEAFF. CDR3 coding DNA: TGTGCCACCAGCCTCGGGAGGGGCACAGGGTACACTGAAGCTTTCTTT.

As DNA, the CDR3 is TGTGCCAGCAGCTTATGGGGCGGGGGGGTAGAGACCCAGTACTTC. It codes for CASSLWGGGVETQYF. V gene TRBV7-3 combines with J gene TRBJ2-5; TRBD2 aligns across 9 bases. This CDR3 contains 15 residues. The germline V gene has CDR1 SGHTA and CDR2 FQGTGA. The ends lost 2 bases at V and 4 bases at J; junction bases unmatched: 5.

This clone was found once. This rearrangement joins TRBV9 to TRBJ2-7, with D perhaps matching TRBD2 (6 bases). With 0 bases removed from V and 3 bases from J, the gap between germline ends came to 16 bases. The CDR3 totals 16 residues. Germline CDR1 and CDR2: SGDLS and YYNGEE. The CDR3 region is CASSVVPPASDYEQYF. CDR3 DNA sequence: TGTGCCAGCAGCGTAGTCCCACCGGCTAGCGACTACGAGCAGTACTTC.